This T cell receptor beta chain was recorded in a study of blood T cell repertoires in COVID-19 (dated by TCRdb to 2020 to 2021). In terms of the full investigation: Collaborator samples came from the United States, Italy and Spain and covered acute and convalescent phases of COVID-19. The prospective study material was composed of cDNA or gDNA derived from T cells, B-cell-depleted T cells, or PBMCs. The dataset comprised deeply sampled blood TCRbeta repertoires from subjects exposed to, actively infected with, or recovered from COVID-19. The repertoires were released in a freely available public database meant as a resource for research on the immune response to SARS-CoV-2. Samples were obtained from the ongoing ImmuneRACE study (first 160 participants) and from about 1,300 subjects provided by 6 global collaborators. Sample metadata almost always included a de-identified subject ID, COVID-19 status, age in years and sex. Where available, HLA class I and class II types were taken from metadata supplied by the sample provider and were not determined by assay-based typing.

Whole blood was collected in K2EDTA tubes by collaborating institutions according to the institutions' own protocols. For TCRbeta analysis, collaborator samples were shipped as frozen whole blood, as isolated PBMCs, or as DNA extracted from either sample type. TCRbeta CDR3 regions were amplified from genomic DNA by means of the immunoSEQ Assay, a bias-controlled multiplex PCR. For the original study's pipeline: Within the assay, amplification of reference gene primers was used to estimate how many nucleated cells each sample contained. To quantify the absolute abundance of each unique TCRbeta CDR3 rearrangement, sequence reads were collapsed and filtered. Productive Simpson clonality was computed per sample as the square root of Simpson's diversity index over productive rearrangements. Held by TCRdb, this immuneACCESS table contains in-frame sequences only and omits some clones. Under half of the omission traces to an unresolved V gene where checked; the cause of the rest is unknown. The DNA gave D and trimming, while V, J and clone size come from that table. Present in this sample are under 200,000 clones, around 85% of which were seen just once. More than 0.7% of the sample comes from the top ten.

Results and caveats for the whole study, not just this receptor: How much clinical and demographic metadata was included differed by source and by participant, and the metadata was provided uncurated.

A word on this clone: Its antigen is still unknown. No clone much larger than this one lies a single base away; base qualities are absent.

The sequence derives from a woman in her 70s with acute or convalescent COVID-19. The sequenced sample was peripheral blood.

The CDR3 protein: CASSPGLSNQPQHF. The bases read TGTGCCAGCAGTCCAGGGTTAAGCAATCAGCCCCAGCATTTT. The chain is encoded by TRBV27 joined to TRBJ1-5, with TRBD1 tentatively as D gene (5 bases match). Deletion took 5 bases off V and 1 base off J, with a span of 9 bases between the germline ends. CDR1 MNHEY and CDR2 SMNVEV were looked up in the germline V gene (reference sequence). Including the terminal cysteine and phenylalanine, the CDR3 comprises 14 residues. Just the 42-base CDR3 DNA is kept, in frame starting at base 1.